The sequence of this TCR beta chain was determined in a study of blood T cell repertoires in COVID-19. The cohort comprised adults aged about 18 to 90 years residing in 20 to 25 US areas. Exposed volunteers were people who met a COVID-19 case within 2 weeks before study entry. Sequenced by immunoSEQ multiplex PCR; TCRdb stores in-frame clones only, minus some. The table lists about 250,000 clones, roughly 80% of them singletons. The CDR3 covers 11 residues. Trimming took 3 bases from V and 15 from J; bases not matched to a gene: 3. The chain is built from TRBV12-3 or TRBV12-4 and TRBJ2-1; 9 positions agree with TRBD1. Sequencing was performed on PBMCs or T cells enriched from blood (not recorded which). The sequence came from a man aged 40-49 years who had been exposed to COVID-19. CDR3 region: CASSLGQGGFF. DNA of the CDR3: TGTGCCAGCAGTTTGGGACAGGGAGGGTTCTTC.